This T cell receptor (beta chain) was retrieved from a study of T-cell reconstitution after alpha-beta-depleted transplantation in children. Preparation of the TCRbeta library used unique molecular identifiers. MiXCR was run by TCRdb on the PCR reads, yielding one entry per CDR3 protein. The sample has about 190,000 distinct CDR3 sequences, more than 9.5% seen once; the top ten hold roughly an eighth. On this clonotype: This may be a read error: a much more frequent sequence differs by one nucleotide.

The CDR3 loop spans 19 amino acids. Germline V gene lookup returns CDR1 LGHDT and CDR2 YNNKEL (reference sequence). Specimen: PBMCs, collected before TCRalphabeta/CD19-depleted stem cell transplant. The sequence was obtained from a boy aged 2 to 10 with acute myeloid leukemia, due to receive a stem cell transplant. The rearrangement uses TRBV3-1 and TRBJ2-6, with 9 bases identical to TRBD1. Here the CDR3 reads CACSQDGTGTNSGANVLTF. CDR3 DNA: TGTGCCTGCAGCCAAGACGGGACAGGGACCAACTCTGGGGCCAACGTCCTGACTTTC.